A single sample gave rise to the 18 T cell receptor beta chains below, sequenced in a study of cytomegalovirus exposure and HLA in healthy donors. It was with 60 Vbeta and 13 Jbeta primers that the PCR ran. Sequencing used immunoSEQ multiplex PCR; TCRdb keeps in-frame clones, though not all of them. This sample carries 200,000 or so clones, roughly 80% of them seen once, and the ten largest clones take 2.9%. The sequencing input was PBMCs. These receptors were collected from a man aged 25-40 years in good health and CMV-seronegative.

The table lists this clone with a few counts. V usage is TRBV11-2 and J usage is TRBJ1-1; D is undetermined. V was cut by 5 bases and J by 1 base, with 8 bases left in between. Germline V gene sequence: CDR1 SGHAT, CDR2 FQNNGV. The CDR3 has 13 amino acids. CDR3 in amino acids: CASSVGENTEAFF. Here the CDR3 DNA reads TGTGCCAGCAGCGTCGGAGAGAACACTGAAGCTTTCTTT.

This chain joins TRBV6-1 and TRBJ1-3; 8 bases map to TRBD1. CDR3 size: 13 residues. Germline V gene sequence: CDR1 MNHNS, CDR2 SASEGT. V lost 10 bases, J lost 1 base, and 3 bases stayed unmatched. Here the CDR3 DNA reads TGTGCCACCAGACAGGGGTCTGGAAACACCATATATTTT. Residues: CATRQGSGNTIYF.

This rearrangement joins TRBV13 to TRBJ2-1; 9 bases are shared with TRBD2. There are 14 residues in the CDR3. Germline CDR1 PRHDT, CDR2 FYEKMQ (reference sequence). J was trimmed by 6 bases and V by 5 bases; bases with no gene match: 5. The CDR3 DNA sequence: TGTGCCAGCAGCGGACTAGCGACGGGCAATGAGCAGTTCTTC. Amino acid sequence: CASSGLATGNEQFF.

V usage is TRBV6-1 and J usage is TRBJ1-6; D gene ambiguous. Germline CDR1 MNHNS, CDR2 SASEGT. V was trimmed by 7 bases and J by 7 bases, leaving 8 bases between them. CDR3 length equals 12 residues. The CDR3 loop is CASTQRNSPLHF. The CDR3 DNA reads as TGTGCCAGCACGCAGCGAAATTCACCCCTCCACTTT.

The rearrangement links TRBV7-8 to TRBJ2-4, with D perhaps TRBD2 (5 bases). Germline values: CDR1 SGHVS, CDR2 FQNEAQ. This CDR3 spans 15 amino acids. The V and J ends lost 5 bases and 6 bases respectively, with 17 bases between them. Here the CDR3 DNA reads TGTGCCAGCAGCCCTATCGAGGGTTGGGGAAACATTCAGTACTTC. Residues: CASSPIEGWGNIQYF.

The chain links TRBV7-8 to TRBJ1-1, with D tentatively TRBD1 (5 bases). The CDR3 consists of 13 residues. Trimming removed 5 bases from V and 5 bases from J, with 12 bases in between. Germline-derived CDR1 and CDR2 are SGHVS and FQNEAQ. CDR3 sequence reads: CASSRDRGTEAFF. CDR3 coding DNA: TGTGCCAGCAGCCGTGACCGGGGGACTGAAGCTTTCTTT.

This clone was observed once. One end of the junction does not line up with germline, which may come from a read error. The chain joins TRBV7-9 to TRBJ1-1, with D maybe TRBD1 (6 bases). Germline values: CDR1 SEHNR, CDR2 FQNEAQ (reference sequence). This CDR3 region has 14 residues. For the CDR3, the DNA is TGTTCCAGCAGCTCACTACAGGGAAAGACTGAAGCTTTCTTT. Its protein product is CSSSSLQGKTEAFF. Filled out from reference TRBV7-9 and TRBJ1-1, the complete variable domain reads DTGVSQNPRHKITKRGQNVTFRCDPISEHNRLYWYRQTLGQGPEFLTYFQNEAQLEKSRLLSDRFSAERPKGSFSTLEIQRTEQGDSAMYLCSSSSLQGKTEAFFGQGTRLTVV.

The J gene is TRBJ2-7, the V gene TRBV9; D may be TRBD2 (5 bases). Germline CDR1 SGDLS, CDR2 YYNGEE. The CDR3 runs to 13 residues. Trimming took 0 bases from V and 6 from J, leaving 10 bases between them. CDR3 sequence reads: CASSVAREGEQYF. The CDR3 DNA reads as TGTGCCAGCAGCGTAGCTCGCGAGGGCGAGCAGTACTTC.

The V gene is TRBV9, the J gene TRBJ2-7; a possible D gene is TRBD1 (6 bases). Germline CDR1 and CDR2: SGDLS and YYNGEE. Between the trimmed V and J ends, which lost 0 bases and 2 bases, there was a span of 9 bases. The CDR3 consists of 14 residues. This chain's CDR3 is CASSVEGQPYEQYF. The CDR3 coding sequence is TGTGCCAGCAGCGTAGAGGGACAACCCTACGAGCAGTACTTC.

The chain is built from TRBV5-3 and TRBJ1-2; 9 positions agree with TRBD1. TRBV5-3 counts as an open reading frame of uncertain function. The trim removed 1 base at V and 0 bases at J, leaving 7 bases unmatched. The CDR3 has 17 residues. CDR3 sequence: CARSLRGGQGSNYGYTF. The CDR3 DNA sequence: TGTGCCAGAAGCTTGCGGGGTGGACAGGGGTCTAACTATGGCTACACCTTC.

The chain links TRBV27 to TRBJ2-2; possibly TRBD1 for D (6 bases). Trimming took off 6 bases at V and 1 base at J, with 6 bases between the two ends. The CDR3 consists of 13 residues. Germline V gene lookup returns CDR1 MNHEY and CDR2 SMNVEV (reference sequence). Here the CDR3 reads CASSRGNTGELFF. For the CDR3, the DNA is TGTGCCAGCAGCAGGGGGAACACCGGGGAGCTGTTTTTT.

The table lists this clone with a few counts. The chain is built from TRBV2 and TRBJ2-7, with D perhaps TRBD1 (6 bases). The CDR3 contains 13 residues. Germline V gene sequence: CDR1 SNHLY, CDR2 FYNNEI. Trimming removed 6 bases from V and 6 bases from J, with 15 bases in between. CDR3 sequence: CASSDRIRIEQYF. The CDR3 DNA reads TGTGCCAGCAGCGACAGGATCCGAATCGAGCAGTACTTC.

The chain joins TRBV27 to TRBJ1-1, with 10 bases matching TRBD1. The ends lost 8 bases at V and 6 bases at J; junction bases unmatched: 9. The CDR3 is 14 amino acids. Germline V gene data show CDR1 as MNHEY and CDR2 as SMNVEV (reference sequence). CDR3 DNA: TGTGCCAGCCGGCCCGACAGGGGGCTCTCTGAAGCTTTCTTT. This encodes CASRPDRGLSEAFF.

This chain links TRBV4-1 with TRBJ1-2, with a weak D call TRBD1 (5 bases). Germline CDR1 reads MGHRA; CDR2 reads YSYEKL. The CDR3 sequence is 13 residues long. The V end was cut by 0 bases, the J end by 8 bases, with 10 bases between. The CDR3 nucleotides read TGCGCCAGCAGCCAAGATGGGGGGGTGGGCTACACCTTC. Translating it yields CASSQDGGVGYTF.

The chain has TRBV14 and TRBJ2-7; TRBD1 matches 9 bases. CDR1 is SGHDN and CDR2 is FVKESK in the germline V gene. V lost 5 bases, J lost 3 bases, and 5 bases stayed unmatched. The CDR3 spans 14 residues. In DNA, the CDR3 is TGTGCCAGCAGCTTGACAGGGGGAGGCTACGAGCAGTACTTC. Residues: CASSLTGGGYEQYF.

J is TRBJ2-3 and V is TRBV2, with a weak D call TRBD2 (6 bases). The CDR3 has 16 residues. V was pared by 1 base and J by 2 bases, with 13 bases between. The germline V gene encodes CDR1 SNHLY and CDR2 FYNNEI. The CDR3: CASSEVGGELTDTQYF. The CDR3 DNA follows: TGTGCCAGCAGTGAAGTCGGCGGGGAACTCACAGATACGCAGTATTTT.

The chain has TRBV19 and TRBJ2-5; D may be TRBD1 (6 bases). Germline V gene sequence: CDR1 LNHDA, CDR2 SQIVND (reference sequence). This CDR3 is 13 amino acids long. Deletions cut 7 bases from V and 5 bases from J, with 14 bases between. CDR3 nucleotide sequence: TGTGCCAGTAATAGGGGGACGGGGGAGACCCAGTACTTC. Amino acid sequence: CASNRGTGETQYF.

The rearrangement links TRBV10-3 to TRBJ2-5; 7 bases are a match to TRBD1. Per germline, CDR1 ENHRY and CDR2 SYGVKD. The CDR3 runs to 14 residues. The junction had 8 bases not matched to a gene; V was cut back by 5 bases and J by 5 bases. The DNA for the CDR3 is TGTGCCATCAGTCAAGAGGGGGCAGGGGAGACCCAGTACTTC. As protein: CAISQEGAGETQYF.